The 6 T cell receptor beta chains below all came from one sample that was sequenced in a study of shared T cell receptors in the human thymus. The repertoire was sequenced with immunoSEQ multiplex PCR; TCRdb's copy has only in-frame clones and lacks some. The table has about 380,000 clones, around 93% seen once. Sequenced input: thymocytes. The receptors originated from a human donor.

The chain recombines TRBV13 with TRBJ2-1, with a possible D match to TRBD2 (6 bases). Trimming shortened V by 5 bases and J by 9 bases, and 20 bases separated the two germline ends. Looked up from germline, CDR1 is PRHDT and CDR2 is FYEKMQ (reference sequence). The CDR3 sequence is 15 residues long. The DNA for the CDR3 is TGTGCCAGCAGCGCCACTAGCAAACCGTGGGGTGAGCAGTTCTTC. This translates into CASSATSKPWGEQFF.

The rearrangement links TRBV7-2 to TRBJ2-5; the D is unclear. This CDR3 region has 14 residues. Trimming pared 2 bases from V and 3 bases from J, leaving 10 bases between. CDR1 is SGHTA, CDR2 FQGNSA, per germline. The CDR3 sequence: CASSLLGPKETQYF. Here the CDR3 DNA reads TGTGCCAGCAGCTTACTAGGGCCGAAAGAGACCCAGTACTTC.

The chain employs TRBV7-2 and TRBJ2-7; D perhaps matches TRBD1 (6 bases). CDR3 length: 14 amino acids. V lost 5 bases and J lost 6, with 17 bases in between. From germline, CDR1 is SGHTA and CDR2 FQGNSA. CDR3 amino acids: CASSQNLGQLEQYF. For the CDR3, the DNA is TGTGCCAGCAGCCAGAACCTTGGACAGCTCGAGCAGTACTTC.

V gene TRBV9 combines with J gene TRBJ2-7; 9 nucleotides align to TRBD1. V lost 3 bases, J lost 1 base, and 5 bases stayed unmatched. Germline V gene sequence: CDR1 SGDLS, CDR2 YYNGEE. The CDR3 loop spans 15 amino acids. CDR3 sequence reads: CASSGGQGVSYEQYF. In nucleotides, the CDR3 is TGTGCCAGCAGCGGGGGACAGGGTGTTTCCTACGAGCAGTACTTC.

The chain links TRBV6-5 to TRBJ2-7, with 8 bases lining up with TRBD1. J was trimmed by 5 bases and V by 7 bases; bases with no gene match: 10. The V gene's germline CDR1 is MNHEY and CDR2 SVGAGI. The CDR3 runs to 14 residues. CDR3 DNA: TGTGCCAGCACCTCCAGACAGGGGATGAACGAGCAGTACTTC. Residues: CASTSRQGMNEQYF.

The chain joins TRBV27 to TRBJ2-1, with D perhaps TRBD2 (5 bases). Germline lookup yields CDR1 MNHEY and CDR2 SMNVEV (reference sequence). Trimming pared 6 bases from V and 0 bases from J, leaving 15 bases between. CDR3 length equals 16 residues. As DNA, the CDR3 is TGTGCCAGCAGAGCCAACGAGCGGATCTCCTACAATGAGCAGTTCTTC. It encodes CASRANERISYNEQFF.